This T cell receptor beta chain was recorded in a study of T cell responses to AZD1222 COVID-19 vaccine. The CDR3 covers 15 residues. CDR1 is SGHAT and CDR2 is FQNNGV in the germline V gene. The V and J ends lost 3 bases and 8 bases respectively, with 16 bases between them. Assay: immunoSEQ multiplex PCR; the TCRdb copy retains only in-frame clones and omits some. This table has over 60,000 clones, more than 75% appearing once. Study-wide findings and caveats: Across spike, vaccine-associated CD4 TCRs were found, dominant at 160-218 and 743-854. Repertoires were collected only later (after the peak T cell response had occurred). Just a handful of AZD1222 recipients tested seropositive at baseline. Donors were mostly white British, more females; clonal diversity possibly underestimated.

This clone was seen only a few times. Its specificity is not known. The chain recombines TRBV11-2 with TRBJ1-4, with D perhaps matching TRBD1 (5 bases). The specimen comprised peripheral blood, sampled 28 days after the second dose of the MenACWY control vaccine. The clonotype was recovered from an adult who received the MenACWY meningococcal vaccine as a control. The CDR3 nucleotides are TGTGCCAGCAGCTTTGGCGTGGGGACGAAGGAAAAACTGTTTTTT. Amino acid sequence: CASSFGVGTKEKLFF. The full variable domain, completed using reference TRBV11-2 and TRBJ1-4, is EAGVAQSPRYKIIEKRQSVAFWCNPISGHATLYWYQQILGQGPKLLIQFQNNGVVDDSQLPKDRFSAERLKGVDSTLKIQPAKLEDSAVYLCASSFGVGTKEKLFFGSGTQLSVL.